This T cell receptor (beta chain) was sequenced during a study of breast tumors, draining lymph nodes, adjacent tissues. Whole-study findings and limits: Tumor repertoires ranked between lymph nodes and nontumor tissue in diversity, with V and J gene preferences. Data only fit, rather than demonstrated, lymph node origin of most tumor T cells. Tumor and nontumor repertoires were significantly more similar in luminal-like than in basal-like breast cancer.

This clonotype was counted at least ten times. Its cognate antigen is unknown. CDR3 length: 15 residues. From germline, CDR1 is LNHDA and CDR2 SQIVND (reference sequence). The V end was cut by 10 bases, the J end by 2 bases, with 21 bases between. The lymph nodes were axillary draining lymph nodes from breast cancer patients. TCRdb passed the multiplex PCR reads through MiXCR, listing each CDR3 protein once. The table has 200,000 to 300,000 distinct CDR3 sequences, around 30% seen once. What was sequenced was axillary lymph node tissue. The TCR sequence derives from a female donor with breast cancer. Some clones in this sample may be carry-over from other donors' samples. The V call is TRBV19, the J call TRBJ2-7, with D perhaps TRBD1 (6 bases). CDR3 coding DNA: TGTGCCACCCACCCGGGCAGGGGAGAGACCTACGAGCAGTACTTC. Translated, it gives CATHPGRGETYEQYF.